What follows describes a single T cell receptor (beta chain). This sample was included in a study of blood T cell repertoires in COVID-19. Using immunoSEQ multiplex PCR, the repertoire was profiled, and TCRdb retains in-frame clones only, with some absent. The sample consists of 110,000 or so clones, approximately 91% of them appearing once. This CDR3 contains 14 residues. V shed 4 bases and J 0 bases; nucleotides not matched to a gene: 3. Germline lookup yields CDR1 MNHGY and CDR2 SVAAGI. The TCR originated in a woman between 70 and 85 years old who had recovered from COVID-19. The sequenced material came from peripheral blood. The V call is TRBV6-9, the J call TRBJ2-7; 7 nucleotides match TRBD1. The CDR3 nucleotides read TGTGCCAGCAGTTCACAGGGGAGCTCCTACGAGCAGTACTTC. This translates into CASSSQGSSYEQYF.